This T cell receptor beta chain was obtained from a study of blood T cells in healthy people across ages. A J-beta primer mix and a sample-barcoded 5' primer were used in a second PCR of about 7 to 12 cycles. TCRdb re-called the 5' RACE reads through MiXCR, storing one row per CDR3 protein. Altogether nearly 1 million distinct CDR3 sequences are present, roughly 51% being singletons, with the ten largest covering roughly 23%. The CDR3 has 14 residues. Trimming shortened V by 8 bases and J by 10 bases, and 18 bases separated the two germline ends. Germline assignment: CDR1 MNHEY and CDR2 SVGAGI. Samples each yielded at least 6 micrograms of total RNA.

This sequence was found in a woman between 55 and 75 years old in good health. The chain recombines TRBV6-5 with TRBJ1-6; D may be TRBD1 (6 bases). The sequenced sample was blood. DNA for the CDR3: TGTGCCAGCGGAAGGGGGGGAGGAGAGTCACCCCTCCACTTT. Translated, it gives CASGRGGGESPLHF.